This T cell receptor (beta chain) was recovered during a study of blood T cell repertoires in COVID-19. The overall study: From the United States, Italy and Spain came samples of acute and convalescent COVID-19. Sample material is recorded as cDNA or gDNA derived from T cells, B-cell-depleted T cells, or PBMCs.

In the original processing: Using reference gene primer amplification, nucleated cell counts were estimated. Libraries were prepared by immunoSEQ multiplex PCR; TCRdb keeps only in-frame clonotypes and omits some of them. V and J calls and clone size come straight from that table; D and trimming were deduced from the DNA. The repertoire consists of 110,000 to 150,000 clones, with 84% occurring once and the leading ten covering approximately 5.8%. With 4 bases removed from V and 8 bases from J, the gap between germline ends came to 8 bases. Germline CDR1 and CDR2: MNHEY and SVGAGI. The CDR3 runs 11 residues.

The chain has TRBV6-5 and TRBJ1-2; no reliable D call. The sequence came from a human donor in a cohort sampled during active COVID-19. The sequenced material came from peripheral blood. As DNA, the CDR3 is TGTGCCAGCAGTTCCCCCGGGGGCTACACCTTC. Amino acids: CASSSPGGYTF.